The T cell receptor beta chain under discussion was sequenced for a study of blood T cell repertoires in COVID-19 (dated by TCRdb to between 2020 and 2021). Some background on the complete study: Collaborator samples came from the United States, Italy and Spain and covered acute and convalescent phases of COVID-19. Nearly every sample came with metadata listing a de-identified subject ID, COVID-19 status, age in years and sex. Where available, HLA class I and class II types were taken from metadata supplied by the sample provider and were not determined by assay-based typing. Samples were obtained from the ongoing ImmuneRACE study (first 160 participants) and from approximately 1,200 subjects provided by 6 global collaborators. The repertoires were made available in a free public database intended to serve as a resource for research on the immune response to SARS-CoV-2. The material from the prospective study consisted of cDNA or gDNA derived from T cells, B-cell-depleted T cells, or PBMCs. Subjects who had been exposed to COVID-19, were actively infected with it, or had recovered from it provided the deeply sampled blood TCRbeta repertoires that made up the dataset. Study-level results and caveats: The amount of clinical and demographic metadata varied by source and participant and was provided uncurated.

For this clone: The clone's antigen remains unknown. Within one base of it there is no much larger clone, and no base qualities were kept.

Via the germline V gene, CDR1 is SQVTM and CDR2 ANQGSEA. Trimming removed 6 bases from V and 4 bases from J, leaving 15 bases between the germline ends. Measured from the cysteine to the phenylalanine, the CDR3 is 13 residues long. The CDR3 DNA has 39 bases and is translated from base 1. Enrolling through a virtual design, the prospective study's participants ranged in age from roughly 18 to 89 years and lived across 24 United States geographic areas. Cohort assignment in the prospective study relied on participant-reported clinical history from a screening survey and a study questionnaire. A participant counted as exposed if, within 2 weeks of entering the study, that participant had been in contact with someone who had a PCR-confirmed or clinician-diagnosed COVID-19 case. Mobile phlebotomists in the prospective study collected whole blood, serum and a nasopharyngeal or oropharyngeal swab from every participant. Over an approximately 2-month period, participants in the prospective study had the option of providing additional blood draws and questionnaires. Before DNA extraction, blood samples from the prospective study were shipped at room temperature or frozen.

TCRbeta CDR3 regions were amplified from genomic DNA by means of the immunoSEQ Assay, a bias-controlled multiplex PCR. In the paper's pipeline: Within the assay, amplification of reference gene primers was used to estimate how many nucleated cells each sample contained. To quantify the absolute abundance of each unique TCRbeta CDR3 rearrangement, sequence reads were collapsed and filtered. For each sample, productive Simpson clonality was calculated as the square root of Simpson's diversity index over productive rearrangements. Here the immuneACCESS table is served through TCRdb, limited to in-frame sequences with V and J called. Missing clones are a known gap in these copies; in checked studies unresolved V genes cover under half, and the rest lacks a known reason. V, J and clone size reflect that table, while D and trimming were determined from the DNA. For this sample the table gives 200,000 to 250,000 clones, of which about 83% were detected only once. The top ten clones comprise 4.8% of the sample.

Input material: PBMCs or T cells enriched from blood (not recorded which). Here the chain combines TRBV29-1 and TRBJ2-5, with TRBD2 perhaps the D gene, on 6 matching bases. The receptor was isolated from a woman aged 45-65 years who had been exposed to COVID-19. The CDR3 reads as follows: CSVNTGTLETQYF. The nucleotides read TGCAGCGTAAATACCGGGACTTTAGAGACCCAGTACTTC.